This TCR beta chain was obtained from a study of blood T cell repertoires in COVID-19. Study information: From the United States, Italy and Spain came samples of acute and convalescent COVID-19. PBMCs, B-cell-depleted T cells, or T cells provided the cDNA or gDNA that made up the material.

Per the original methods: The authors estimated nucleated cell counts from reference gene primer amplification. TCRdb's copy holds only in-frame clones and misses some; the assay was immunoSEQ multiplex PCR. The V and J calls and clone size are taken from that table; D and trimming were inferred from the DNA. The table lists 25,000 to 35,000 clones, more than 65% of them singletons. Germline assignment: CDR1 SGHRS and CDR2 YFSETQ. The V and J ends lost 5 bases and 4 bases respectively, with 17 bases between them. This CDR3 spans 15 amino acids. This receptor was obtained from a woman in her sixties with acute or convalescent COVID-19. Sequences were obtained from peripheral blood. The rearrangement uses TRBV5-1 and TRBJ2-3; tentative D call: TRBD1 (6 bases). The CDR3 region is CASRSRGLFADTQYF. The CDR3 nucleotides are TGCGCCAGCAGGAGCAGGGGCCTCTTCGCAGATACGCAGTATTTT.